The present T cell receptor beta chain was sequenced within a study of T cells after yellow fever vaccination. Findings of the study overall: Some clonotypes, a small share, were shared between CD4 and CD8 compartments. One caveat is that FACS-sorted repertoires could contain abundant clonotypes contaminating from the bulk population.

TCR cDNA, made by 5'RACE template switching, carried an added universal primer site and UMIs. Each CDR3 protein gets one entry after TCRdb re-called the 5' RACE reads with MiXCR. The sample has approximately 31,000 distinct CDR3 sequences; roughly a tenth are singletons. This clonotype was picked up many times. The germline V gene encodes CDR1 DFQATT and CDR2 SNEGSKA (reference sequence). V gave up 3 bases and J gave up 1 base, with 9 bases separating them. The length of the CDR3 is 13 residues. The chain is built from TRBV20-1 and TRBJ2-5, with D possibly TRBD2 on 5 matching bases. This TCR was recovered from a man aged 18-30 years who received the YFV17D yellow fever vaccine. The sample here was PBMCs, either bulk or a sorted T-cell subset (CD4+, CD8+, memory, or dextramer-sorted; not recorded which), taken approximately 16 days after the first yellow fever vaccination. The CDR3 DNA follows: TGCAGTGCTAGGAGGGTAGGCCAAGAGACCCAGTACTTC. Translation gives CSARRVGQETQYF.